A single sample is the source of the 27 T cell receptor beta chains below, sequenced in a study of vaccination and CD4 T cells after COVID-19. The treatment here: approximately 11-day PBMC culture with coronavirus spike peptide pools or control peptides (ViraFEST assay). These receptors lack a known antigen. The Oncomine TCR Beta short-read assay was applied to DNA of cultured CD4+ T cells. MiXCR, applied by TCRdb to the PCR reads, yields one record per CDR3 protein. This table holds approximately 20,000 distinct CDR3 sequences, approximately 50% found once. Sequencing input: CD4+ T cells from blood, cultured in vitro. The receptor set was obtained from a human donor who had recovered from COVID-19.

CDR3 nucleotide sequence: TGTGCCAGCAGCGTAGACGGATATAGCAATCAGCCCCAGCATTTT. The encoded protein is CASSVDGYSNQPQHF. The rearrangement links TRBV9 to TRBJ1-5, with no clear D. The CDR3 consists of 15 residues. The germline V gene has CDR1 SGDLS and CDR2 YYNGEE. The V and J ends lost 0 bases and 0 bases respectively, with 7 bases between them.

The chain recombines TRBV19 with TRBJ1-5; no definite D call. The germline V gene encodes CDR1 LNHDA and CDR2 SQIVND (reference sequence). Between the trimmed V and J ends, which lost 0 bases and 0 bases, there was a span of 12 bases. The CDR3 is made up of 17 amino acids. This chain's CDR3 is CASSIERMDYSNQPQHF. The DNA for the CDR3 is TGTGCCAGTAGTATAGAACGGATGGATTATAGCAATCAGCCCCAGCATTTT. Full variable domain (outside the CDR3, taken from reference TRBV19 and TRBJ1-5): DGGITQSPKYLFRKEGQNVTLSCEQNLNHDAMYWYRQDPGQGLRLIYYSQIVNDFQKGDIAEGYSVSREKKESFPLTVTSAQKNPTAFYLCASSIERMDYSNQPQHFGDGTRLSIL.

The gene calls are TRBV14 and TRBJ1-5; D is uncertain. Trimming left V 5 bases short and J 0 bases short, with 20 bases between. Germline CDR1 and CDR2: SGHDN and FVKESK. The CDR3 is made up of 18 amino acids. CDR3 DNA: TGTGCCAGCAGCTCCGACCTGATGAGGGAGTATAGCAATCAGCCCCAGCATTTT. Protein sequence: CASSSDLMREYSNQPQHF.

The CDR3 protein is CASSRQGEYNSPLHF. The CDR3 coding sequence is TGTGCCAGCAGTCGACAGGGGGAGTACAATTCACCCCTCCACTTT. The chain joins TRBV7-2 to TRBJ1-6; 9 bases agree with TRBD1. Germline V gives CDR1 SGHTA, CDR2 FQGNSA. The CDR3 loop spans 15 amino acids. V trimming: 6 bases; J trimming: 7 bases; junction bases outside the gene matches: 7.

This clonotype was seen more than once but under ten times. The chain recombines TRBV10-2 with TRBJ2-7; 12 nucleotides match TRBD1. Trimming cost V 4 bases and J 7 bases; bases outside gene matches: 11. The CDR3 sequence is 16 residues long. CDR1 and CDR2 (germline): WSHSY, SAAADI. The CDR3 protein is CASSGGTGGGLWEQYF. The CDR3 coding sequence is TGCGCCAGCAGTGGGGGGACAGGGGGCGGACTATGGGAGCAGTACTTC.

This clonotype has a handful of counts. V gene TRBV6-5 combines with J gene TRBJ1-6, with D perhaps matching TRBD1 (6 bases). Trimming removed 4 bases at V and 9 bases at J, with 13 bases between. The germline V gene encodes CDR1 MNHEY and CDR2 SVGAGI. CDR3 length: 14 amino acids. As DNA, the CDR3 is TGTGCCAGCAGTTCCGACAGGAGTAGTTCACCCCTCCACTTT. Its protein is CASSSDRSSSPLHF.

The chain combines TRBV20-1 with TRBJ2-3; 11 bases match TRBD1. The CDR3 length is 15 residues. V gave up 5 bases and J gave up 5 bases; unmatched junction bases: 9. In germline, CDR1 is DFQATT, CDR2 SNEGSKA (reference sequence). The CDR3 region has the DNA TGCAGTGCTCGATCCGGGACAGGGGGGAAAGATACGCAGTATTTT. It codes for CSARSGTGGKDTQYF.

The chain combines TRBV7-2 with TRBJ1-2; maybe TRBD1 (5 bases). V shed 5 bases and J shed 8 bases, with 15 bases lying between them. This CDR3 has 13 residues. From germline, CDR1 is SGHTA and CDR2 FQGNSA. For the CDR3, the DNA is TGTGCCAGCAGCCAAGGGGCCGCGCAGGGCTACACCTTC. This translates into CASSQGAAQGYTF.

This CDR3 reads CASSLAAGGLTEAFF. The CDR3 DNA follows: TGTGCCAGCAGCTTGGCCGCCGGGGGATTGACTGAAGCTTTCTTT. V is TRBV7-2 and J is TRBJ1-1; D perhaps matches TRBD1 (5 bases). Trimming cost V 3 bases and J 5 bases, with 16 bases left between them. Germline CDR1 and CDR2: SGHTA and FQGNSA. This CDR3 has 15 residues.

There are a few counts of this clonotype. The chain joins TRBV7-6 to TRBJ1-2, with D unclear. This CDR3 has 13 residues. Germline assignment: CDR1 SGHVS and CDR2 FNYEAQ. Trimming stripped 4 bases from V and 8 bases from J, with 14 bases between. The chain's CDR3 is CASSSTSWEGYTF. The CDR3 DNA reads TGTGCCAGCAGCTCGACCTCCTGGGAGGGCTACACCTTC.

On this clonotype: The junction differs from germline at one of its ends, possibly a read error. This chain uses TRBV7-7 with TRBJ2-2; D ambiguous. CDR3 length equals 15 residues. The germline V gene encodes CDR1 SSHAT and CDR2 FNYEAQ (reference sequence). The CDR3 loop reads CASSLDYGSTGELFF. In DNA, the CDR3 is TGTGCTAGCAGCTTAGATTACGGATCCACCGGGGAGCTGTTTTTT. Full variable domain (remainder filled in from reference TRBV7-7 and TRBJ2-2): GAGVSQSPRYKVTKRGQDVTLRCDPISSHATLYWYQQALGQGPEFLTYFNYEAQPDKSGLPSDRFSAERPEGSISTLTIQRTEQRDSAMYRCASSLDYGSTGELFFGEGSRLTVL.

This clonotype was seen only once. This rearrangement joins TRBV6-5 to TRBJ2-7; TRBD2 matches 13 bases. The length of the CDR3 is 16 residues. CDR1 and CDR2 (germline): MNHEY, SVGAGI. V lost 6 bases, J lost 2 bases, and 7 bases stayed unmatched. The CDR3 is CASSYQGTSGAYEQYF. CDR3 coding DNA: TGTGCCAGCAGCTACCAGGGGACTAGCGGGGCCTACGAGCAGTACTTC.

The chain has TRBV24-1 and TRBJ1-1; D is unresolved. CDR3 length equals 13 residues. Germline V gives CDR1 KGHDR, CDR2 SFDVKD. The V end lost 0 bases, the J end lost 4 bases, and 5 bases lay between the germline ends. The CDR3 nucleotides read TGTGCCACCAGTGATTTGCGCGGCACTGAAGCTTTCTTT. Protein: CATSDLRGTEAFF.

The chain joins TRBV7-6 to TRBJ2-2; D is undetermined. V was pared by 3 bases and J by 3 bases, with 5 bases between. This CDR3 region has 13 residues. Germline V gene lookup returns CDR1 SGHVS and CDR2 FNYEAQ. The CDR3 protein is CASSFQYTGELFF. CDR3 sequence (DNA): TGTGCCAGCAGCTTTCAATACACCGGGGAGCTGTTTTTT.

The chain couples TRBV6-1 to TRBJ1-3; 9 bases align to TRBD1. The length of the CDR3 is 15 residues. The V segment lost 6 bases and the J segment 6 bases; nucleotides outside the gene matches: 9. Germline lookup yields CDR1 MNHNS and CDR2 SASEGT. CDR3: CASSPGTGSENTIYF. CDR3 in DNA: TGTGCCAGCAGCCCCGGGACAGGGTCGGAAAACACCATATATTTT.

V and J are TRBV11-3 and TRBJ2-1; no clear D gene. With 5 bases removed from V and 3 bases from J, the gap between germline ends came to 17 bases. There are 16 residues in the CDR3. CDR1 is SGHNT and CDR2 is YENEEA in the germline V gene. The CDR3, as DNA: TGTGCCAGCAGCGGACCATTCAGCAGTTTCTACAATGAGCAGTTCTTC. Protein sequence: CASSGPFSSFYNEQFF.

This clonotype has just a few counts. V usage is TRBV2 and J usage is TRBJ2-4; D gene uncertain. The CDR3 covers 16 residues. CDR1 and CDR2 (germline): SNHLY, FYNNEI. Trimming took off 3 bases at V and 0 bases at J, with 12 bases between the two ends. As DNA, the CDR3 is TGTGCCAGCAGTGAGGGTTCGTTACTAGCCAAAAACATTCAGTACTTC. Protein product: CASSEGSLLAKNIQYF.

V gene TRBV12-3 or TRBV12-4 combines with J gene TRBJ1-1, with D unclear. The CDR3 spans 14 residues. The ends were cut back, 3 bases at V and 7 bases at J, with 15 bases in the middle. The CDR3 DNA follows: TGTGCCAGCAGTTTCCTGGCCCTGTCGGGTGAAGCTTTCTTT. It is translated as CASSFLALSGEAFF.

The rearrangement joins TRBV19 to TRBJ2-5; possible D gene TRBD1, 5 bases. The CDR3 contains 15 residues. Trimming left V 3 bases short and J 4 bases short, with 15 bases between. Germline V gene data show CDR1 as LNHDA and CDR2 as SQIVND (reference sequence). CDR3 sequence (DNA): TGTGCCAGTAGTATTGGTTCTTTACAGGTAGAGACCCAGTACTTC. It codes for CASSIGSLQVETQYF.

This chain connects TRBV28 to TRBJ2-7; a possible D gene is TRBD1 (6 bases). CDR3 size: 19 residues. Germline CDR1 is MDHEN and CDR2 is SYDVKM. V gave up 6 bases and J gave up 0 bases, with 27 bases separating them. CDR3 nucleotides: TGTGCCAGCAGGGCAGATTTTTCCGGGACACCGATCCCCTCCTACGAGCAGTACTTC. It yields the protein CASRADFSGTPIPSYEQYF.

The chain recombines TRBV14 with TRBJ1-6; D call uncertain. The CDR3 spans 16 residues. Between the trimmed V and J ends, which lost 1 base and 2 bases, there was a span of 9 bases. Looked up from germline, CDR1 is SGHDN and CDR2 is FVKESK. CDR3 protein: CASSQGPGTYNSPLHF. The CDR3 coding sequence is TGTGCCAGCAGCCAAGGGCCGGGGACCTATAATTCACCCCTCCACTTT. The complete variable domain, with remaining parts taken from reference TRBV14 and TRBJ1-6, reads EAGVTQFPSHSVIEKGQTVTLRCDPISGHDNLYWYRRVMGKEIKFLLHFVKESKQDESGMPNNRFLAERTGGTYSTLKVQPAELEDSGVYFCASSQGPGTYNSPLHFGNGTRLTVT.

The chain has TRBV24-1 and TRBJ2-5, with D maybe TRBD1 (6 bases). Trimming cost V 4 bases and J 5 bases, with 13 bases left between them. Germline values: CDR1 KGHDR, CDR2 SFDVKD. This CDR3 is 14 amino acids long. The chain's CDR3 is CATSDMGAGETQYF. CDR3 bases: TGTGCCACCAGTGACATGGGGGCAGGGGAGACCCAGTACTTC.

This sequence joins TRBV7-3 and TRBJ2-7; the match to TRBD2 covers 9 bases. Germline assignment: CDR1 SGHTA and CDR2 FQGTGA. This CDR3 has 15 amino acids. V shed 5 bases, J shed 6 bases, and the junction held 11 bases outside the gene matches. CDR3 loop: CASSPGGRASPEQYF. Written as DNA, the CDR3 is TGTGCCAGCAGCCCAGGCGGGAGGGCCTCCCCCGAGCAGTACTTC.

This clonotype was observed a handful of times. Here the CDR3 DNA reads TGCAGTGCTAGGGACCCGTTGGGTAGCACAGATACGCAGTATTTT. It specifies CSARDPLGSTDTQYF. This chain uses TRBV20-1 with TRBJ2-3, with no clear D. Germline lookup yields CDR1 DFQATT and CDR2 SNEGSKA (reference sequence). The CDR3 extends over 15 amino acids. Trimming took off 3 bases at V and 0 bases at J, with 13 bases between the two ends.

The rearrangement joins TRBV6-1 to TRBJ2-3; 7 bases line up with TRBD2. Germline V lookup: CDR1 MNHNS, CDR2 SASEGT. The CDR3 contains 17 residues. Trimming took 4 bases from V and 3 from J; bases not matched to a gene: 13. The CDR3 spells CASSGLAFTFKTDTQYF. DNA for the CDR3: TGTGCCAGCAGTGGACTAGCCTTCACCTTCAAAACAGATACGCAGTATTTT.

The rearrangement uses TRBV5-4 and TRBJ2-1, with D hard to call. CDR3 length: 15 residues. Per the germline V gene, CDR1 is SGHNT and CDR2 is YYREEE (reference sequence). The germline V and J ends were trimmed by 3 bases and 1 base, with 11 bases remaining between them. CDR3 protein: CASSWTEHSYNEQFF. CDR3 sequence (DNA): TGTGCCAGCAGCTGGACGGAGCATTCCTACAATGAGCAGTTCTTC.

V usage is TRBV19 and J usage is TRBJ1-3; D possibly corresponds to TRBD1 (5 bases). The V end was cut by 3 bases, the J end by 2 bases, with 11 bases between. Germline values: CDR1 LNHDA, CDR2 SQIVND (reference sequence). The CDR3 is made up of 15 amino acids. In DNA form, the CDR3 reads TGTGCCAGTAGTATCACGCCAGGGCCTGGAAACACCATATATTTT. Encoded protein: CASSITPGPGNTIYF.